This T cell receptor beta chain was sequenced for a study of blood T cell repertoires in COVID-19. Turning to the study itself: Both acute and convalescent COVID-19 samples were obtained from the United States, Italy and Spain. PBMCs, B-cell-depleted T cells, or T cells were the source of the cDNA or gDNA that made up the material.

From germline, CDR1 is MDHEN and CDR2 SYDVKM. V was cut by 4 bases and J by 8 bases, with 8 bases left in between. The CDR3 is made up of 11 amino acids. Original processing notes: Estimates of nucleated cell counts were drawn from the amplification of reference gene primers. Repertoires were generated with immunoSEQ multiplex PCR, while TCRdb's copy carries only in-frame clones and drops some. D and trimming were read from the DNA, whereas the V and J calls and clone size are those reported in that table. The table has tens of thousands of clones, 76% seen once; the top ten hold around 7%. Specimen: peripheral blood. V usage is TRBV28 and J usage is TRBJ1-1, with D unresolved. The sequence came from a man between 70 and 80 years old with acute or convalescent COVID-19. As DNA, the CDR3 is TGTGCCAGCAGTTCAGAACAGGAAGCTTTCTTT. As protein: CASSSEQEAFF.